This TCR beta chain was obtained from a study of CD8 T cells in Susac syndrome. Random hexamers were used to reverse transcribe an amount of about 0.45 to 1 ug RNA. With immunoSEQ multiplex PCR, TCR beta CDR3 was amplified across 54 Vbeta and 13 Jbeta. In TCRdb, the immunoSEQ multiplex PCR reads were re-called with MiXCR into one record per CDR3 protein. This table has around 270,000 distinct CDR3 sequences, roughly 85% appearing once. In this sample, this clonotype turned up once. TEMRA cells were FACS-enriched, and CD8+ and CD4+ T cells were isolated negatively. The germline gives CDR1 SQVTM, CDR2 ANQGSEA. J gave up 2 bases and V 3 bases, and 16 bases lay outside the gene matches. The CDR3 is made up of 18 amino acids.

The source material was CD8+ T cells from PBMCs. The J gene is TRBJ2-3, the V gene TRBV29-1, with 8 bases lining up with TRBD1. This TCR came from a human donor with multiple sclerosis. DNA of the CDR3: TGCAGCGTTGATCCCGCGATCTACAGGGGGGTATACACAGATACGCAGTATTTT. Translated, it gives CSVDPAIYRGVYTDTQYF.